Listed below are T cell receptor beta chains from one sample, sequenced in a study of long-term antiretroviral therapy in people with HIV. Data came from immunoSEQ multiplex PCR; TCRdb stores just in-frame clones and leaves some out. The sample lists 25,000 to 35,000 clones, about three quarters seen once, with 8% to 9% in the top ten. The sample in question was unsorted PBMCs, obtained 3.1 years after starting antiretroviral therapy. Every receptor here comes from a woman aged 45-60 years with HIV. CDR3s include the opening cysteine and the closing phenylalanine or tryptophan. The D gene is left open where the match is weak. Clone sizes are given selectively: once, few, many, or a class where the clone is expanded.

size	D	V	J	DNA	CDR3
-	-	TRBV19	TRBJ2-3	TGTGCCAGTAGTATGTTCGACCAGAGCACAGATACGCAGTATTTT	CASSMFDQSTDTQYF
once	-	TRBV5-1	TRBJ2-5	TGCGCCAGCAGCTATCAAGAGACCCAGTACTTC	CASSYQETQYF
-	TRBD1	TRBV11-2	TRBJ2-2	TGTGCCAGCAGCTTAGGTTCACAGGGGGATATCACCGGGGAGCTGTTTTTT	CASSLGSQGDITGELFF
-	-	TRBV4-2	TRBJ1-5	TGTGCCAGCAGCCAAGGAACCCGGGGGTTCGGCAATCAGCCCCAGCATTTT	CASSQGTRGFGNQPQHF
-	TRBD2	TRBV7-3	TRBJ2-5	TGTGCCAGCAGCTTAAGGCCCTATCTAGCGGGGAGCCAAGAGACCCAGTACTTC	CASSLRPYLAGSQETQYF
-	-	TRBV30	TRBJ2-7	TGTGCCTGGAGTCTCCCAGGGGGGTACGAGCAGTACTTC	CAWSLPGGYEQYF
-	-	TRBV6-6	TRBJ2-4	TGTGCCAGCAGTTACCAGAACATTCAGTACTTC	CASSYQNIQYF
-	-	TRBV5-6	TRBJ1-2	TGTGCCAGCAGCTTATACAGGGTAGGGAACTATGGCTACACCTTC	CASSLYRVGNYGYTF
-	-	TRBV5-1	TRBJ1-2	TGCGCCAGCAGCTTGGGCCAGCTCTATGGCTACACCTTC	CASSLGQLYGYTF
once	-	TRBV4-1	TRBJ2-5	TGCGCCAGCAGCCAAGGTACAGTTTACCAAGAGACCCAGTACTTC	CASSQGTVYQETQYF
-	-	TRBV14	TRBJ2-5	TGTGCCAGCAGCCAAGGGGCAGGGGCGGGCCAAGAGACCCAGTACTTC	CASSQGAGAGQETQYF
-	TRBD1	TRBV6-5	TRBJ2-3	TGTGCCAGCAGGGGGACAGGCACAGATACGCAGTATTTT	CASRGTGTDTQYF
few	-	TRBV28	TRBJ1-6	TGTGCCACCTCTCGAACAGGGCGGTCACCCCTCCACTTT	CATSRTGRSPLHF
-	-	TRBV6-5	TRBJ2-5	TGTGCCAGCAGTTTTCCGGGCGGGGAGACCCAGTACTTC	CASSFPGGETQYF
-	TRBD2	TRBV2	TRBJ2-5	TGTGCCAGCCCGGGTAGCGGGGGGGGAGGACAAGAGACCCAGTACTTC	CASPGSGGGGQETQYF
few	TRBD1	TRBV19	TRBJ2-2	TGTGCCACCCTGAAAAGACAGGGAGAGTCCGGGGAGCTGTTTTTT	CATLKRQGESGELFF
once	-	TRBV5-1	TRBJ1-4	TGCGCCAGCAGCTTGGCGGGCCAAGGGGAAAATGAAAAACTGTTTTTT	CASSLAGQGENEKLFF
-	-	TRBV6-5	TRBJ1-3	TGTGCCAGCAGTTTCGATTTCTCTGGAAACACCATATATTTT	CASSFDFSGNTIYF
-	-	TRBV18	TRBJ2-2	TGTGCCAGCTCACCAACATTACAGGGAACCGGGGAGCTGTTTTTT	CASSPTLQGTGELFF
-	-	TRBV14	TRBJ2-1	TGTGCCAGCAGCCAAGGATCCCCGGGGGATGAGCAGTTCTTC	CASSQGSPGDEQFF
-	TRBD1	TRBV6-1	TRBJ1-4	TGTGCCAGCAGTGGGGGACAGGGAAGGGAAAAACTGTTTTTT	CASSGGQGREKLFF
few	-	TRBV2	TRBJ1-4	TGTGCCAGCAGCCCCACCCAGGCGAGGGAAAAACTGTTTTTT	CASSPTQAREKLFF
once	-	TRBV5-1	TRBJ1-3	TGCGCCAGCAGTTCAGGGGACGGTGGAAACACCATATATTTT	CASSSGDGGNTIYF
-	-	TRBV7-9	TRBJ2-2	TGTGCCAGCAGCCCAACACCTGCGAACACCGGGGAGCTGTTTTTT	CASSPTPANTGELFF
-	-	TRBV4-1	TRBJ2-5	TGCGCCAGCAGCCAAGAAGCGGTACGGCGGGTGGGGACCCAGTACTTC	CASSQEAVRRVGTQYF
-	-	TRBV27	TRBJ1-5	TGTGCCAGCAGTTTGGGGGTAGGGAATCAGCCCCAGCATTTT	CASSLGVGNQPQHF
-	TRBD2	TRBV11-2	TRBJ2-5	TGTGCCAGCAGCTTAGATAGGCTAGCGGGGACAGAGACCCAGTACTTC	CASSLDRLAGTETQYF
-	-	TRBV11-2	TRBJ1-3	TGTGCCAGCAGCTTAGATCTGAACTCTGGAAACACCATATATTTT	CASSLDLNSGNTIYF
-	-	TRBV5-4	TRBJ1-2	TGTGCCAGCAGCTCGCAGGGGATCGGCTACACCTTC	CASSSQGIGYTF
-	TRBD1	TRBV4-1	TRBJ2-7	TGCGCCAGCAGCCAAGGCCCCCAGGGACAGGGGTCCTACGAGCAGTACTTC	CASSQGPQGQGSYEQYF
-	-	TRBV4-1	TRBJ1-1	TGCGCCAGCAGCCAACCAGCCCGACAGGTGCTTAACACTGAAGCTTTCTTT	CASSQPARQVLNTEAFF
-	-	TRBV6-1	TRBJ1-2	TGTGCCAGCACCTTGGACCTGGGAGGAGGCTATGGCTACACCTTC	CASTLDLGGGYGYTF
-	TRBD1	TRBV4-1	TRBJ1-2	TGCGCCAGCAGCCAAGGGACAGGGGGCGACTATGGCTACACCTTC	CASSQGTGGDYGYTF
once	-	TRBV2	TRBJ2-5	TGTGCCAGCAGCGGCGGACAGTTCCAAGAGACCCAGTACTTC	CASSGGQFQETQYF
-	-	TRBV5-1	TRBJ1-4	TGCGCCAGCAGCCCGCGGGACGTCGTAAATGAAAAACTGTTTTTT	CASSPRDVVNEKLFF
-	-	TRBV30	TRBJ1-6	TGTGCCTGGAGTGTAACAGACAGCTCCTATAATTCACCCCTCCACTTT	CAWSVTDSSYNSPLHF
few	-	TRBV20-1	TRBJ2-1	TGCAGTGCAGGGGAGCAGTTCTTC	CSAGEQFF
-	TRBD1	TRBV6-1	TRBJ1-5	TGTGCCAGCAGTGAAGCGCGGGACAGGGGGCGGATCAATCAGCCCCAGCATTTT	CASSEARDRGRINQPQHF
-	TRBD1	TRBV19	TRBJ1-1	TGTGCCAGTAGTCCAGACAGGGGCACTGAAGCTTTCTTT	CASSPDRGTEAFF
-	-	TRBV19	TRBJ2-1	TGTGCCTCAACTCCAGGAGGCCCCCATGAGCAGTTCTTC	CASTPGGPHEQFF
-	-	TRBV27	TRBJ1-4	TGTGCCAGCAGTTTATTTGGAACCCTTGGGGAAAAACTGTTTTTT	CASSLFGTLGEKLFF
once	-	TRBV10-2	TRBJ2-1	TGCGCCAGCAGTGGGACGGGGGACCACAATGAGCAGTTCTTC	CASSGTGDHNEQFF
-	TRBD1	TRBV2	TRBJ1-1	TGTGCCAGCACATTAGGGGCAGGGGGGGGAAACACTGAAGCTTTCTTT	CASTLGAGGGNTEAFF
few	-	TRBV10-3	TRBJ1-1	TGTGCCATCAGTCCCGGCCGAACTGAAGCTTTCTTT	CAISPGRTEAFF
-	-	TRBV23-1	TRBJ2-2	TGCGCCAGCAGTCAATTACACACCGGGGAGCTGTTTTTT	CASSQLHTGELFF
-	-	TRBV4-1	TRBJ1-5	TGCGCCAGCAGCCCCGAGACAAGCAATCAGCCCCAGCATTTT	CASSPETSNQPQHF